This T cell receptor (beta chain) was sequenced during a study of blood T cell repertoires in COVID-19. For the study at large: The origin of the acute and convalescent COVID-19 samples was the United States, Italy and Spain. T cells, B-cell-depleted T cells, or PBMCs supplied cDNA or gDNA.

This CDR3 contains 17 residues. From germline, CDR1 is SGDLS and CDR2 YYNGEE. V was cut by 0 bases and J by 2 bases, with 16 bases left in between. In the source study's methods: Estimates of nucleated cell counts were drawn from the amplification of reference gene primers. Some clones are missing from TCRdb's copy, which holds only in-frame ones; the method was immunoSEQ multiplex PCR. Clonal size and the V and J genes are those of that table, whereas D and trimming came from the DNA. This table holds 150,000 to 200,000 clones, approximately 82% found once. Sequenced sample: peripheral blood. The rearrangement uses TRBV9 and TRBJ2-3, with D possibly being TRBD1 (6 bases). This sequence was found in an elderly woman with active or convalescent COVID-19. In DNA, the CDR3 is TGTGCCAGCAGCGTAGGAGGAGCGACAGGTTACACAGATACGCAGTATTTT. Translating it yields CASSVGGATGYTDTQYF.